The rows below give T cell receptor beta chains drawn from one sample of a study of PD-L1 blockade in urothelial cancer. Libraries were prepared by immunoSEQ multiplex PCR; TCRdb keeps only in-frame clonotypes and omits some of them. The table includes over 45,000 clones, about 86% detected once. The sequences come from PBMCs, collected around atezolizumab (anti-PD-L1) treatment. The receptors were gathered from a man aged 60 to 75 with urothelial cancer. Both conserved end residues are part of each CDR3. The D gene is left open where the match is weak. Rows may omit the clone size; those that give it use once, few, many or a size class.

. TRBJ2-3 once TRBV20-1 CSAGSSDTQYF TGCAGTGCTGGGAGTTCGGATACGCAGTATTTT
. TRBJ1-2 . TRBV28 CASSLTDNYGYTF TGTGCCAGCAGTTTAACAGATAACTATGGCTACACCTTC
. TRBJ1-5 . TRBV19 CASSIALYSNQPQHF TGTGCCAGTAGTATAGCACTTTATAGCAATCAGCCCCAGCATTTT
. TRBJ1-1 . TRBV6-5 CASSYSGQAVTEAFF TGTGCCAGCAGTTACTCTGGTCAGGCAGTAACTGAAGCTTTCTTT
. TRBJ1-5 . TRBV4-1 CASSQGTTTRQPQHF TGCGCCAGCAGCCAAGGTACGACCACCAGGCAGCCCCAGCATTTT
TRBD1 TRBJ1-6 . TRBV28 CASTLGGGQGNSPLHF TGTGCCAGCACCCTTGGCGGGGGACAGGGGAATTCACCCCTCCACTTT
. TRBJ2-5 . TRBV4-3 CASSQVLAETQYF TGCGCCAGCAGCCAAGTTTTAGCAGAGACCCAGTACTTC
. TRBJ2-7 . TRBV29-1 CSVESRQGVDTSATEQYF TGCAGCGTTGAAAGTCGGCAGGGTGTTGATACCTCCGCTACGGAGCAGTACTTC
TRBD1 TRBJ2-7 . TRBV19 CASSIANRGSYEQYF TGTGCCAGTAGTATAGCCAACAGGGGCTCCTACGAGCAGTACTTC
TRBD2 TRBJ2-2 once TRBV5-4 CASSLGSGGLTGELFF TGTGCCAGCAGCTTGGGCAGCGGGGGGTTGACCGGGGAGCTGTTTTTT
. TRBJ2-4 . TRBV11-2 CASGPEGGLNIQYF TGTGCCAGCGGGCCTGAGGGCGGTTTAAACATTCAGTACTTC
. TRBJ1-6 . TRBV30 CACNRESSYNSPLHF TGTGCCTGCAACAGGGAAAGCTCCTATAATTCACCCCTCCACTTT
. TRBJ2-7 . TRBV27 CASSLSLSGAVYEQYF TGTGCCAGCAGTTTATCGCTGTCGGGAGCGGTCTACGAGCAGTACTTC
TRBD1 TRBJ1-4 large TRBV19 CASRSGTGDLGLFF TGTGCCAGTAGATCCGGGACAGGGGATTTGGGTCTGTTTTTT
. TRBJ2-1 . TRBV7-9 CASSLGLIGNEQFF TGTGCCAGCAGCTTAGGACTAATTGGGAATGAGCAGTTCTTC
TRBD1 TRBJ2-5 . TRBV11-2 CASSLGTAQETQYF TGTGCCAGCAGCTTGGGGACAGCGCAAGAGACCCAGTACTTC
. TRBJ1-1 . TRBV6-5 CASRRQNTEAFF TGTGCCAGCAGGCGTCAGAACACTGAAGCTTTCTTT
TRBD2 TRBJ2-7 . TRBV28 CASSPPGLAGTYEQYF TGTGCCAGCAGTCCCCCCGGACTAGCGGGGACCTACGAGCAGTACTTC
. TRBJ2-5 . TRBV6-6 CASSYIGETQYF TGTGCCAGCAGTTACATCGGAGAGACCCAGTACTTC
. TRBJ2-7 . TRBV30 CAWSVRGTYEQYF TGTGCCTGGAGTGTGCGGGGAACCTACGAGCAGTACTTC
TRBD1 TRBJ1-5 . TRBV19 CASTQDRRQNQPQHF TGTGCCAGTACACAGGACAGGCGCCAGAATCAGCCCCAGCATTTT
. TRBJ1-3 . TRBV19 CASSMPRIFGNTIYF TGTGCCAGTAGTATGCCGAGGATTTTTGGAAACACCATATATTTT
. TRBJ1-1 . TRBV4-2 CASSQVRGGPNTEAFF TGTGCCAGCAGCCAGGTCCGGGGAGGCCCGAACACTGAAGCTTTCTTT
TRBD1 TRBJ1-1 . TRBV19 CASGEQGQENTEAFF TGTGCCAGTGGGGAACAGGGACAGGAGAACACTGAAGCTTTCTTT
TRBD1 TRBJ1-1 once TRBV5-1 CASSLGTGNTEAFF TGCGCCAGCAGCCTAGGGACAGGGAACACTGAAGCTTTCTTT
TRBD2 TRBJ2-7 few TRBV9 CASSVGTSGRVSSYEQYF TGTGCCAGCAGCGTGGGGACTAGCGGGAGGGTGTCGAGTTACGAGCAGTACTTC